Listed below are T cell receptor beta chains from one sample, sequenced in a study of CXCR3-negative and CXCR3-positive naive CD8 T cells. TCRdb reprocessed the 5' RACE reads, with one entry per CDR3 protein and no DNA. The sample holds tens of thousands of distinct CDR3 sequences. Specimen: memory CD8+ T cells from blood. The source of these receptors is a human donor in good health. Some clones in this sample may be carry-over from other donors' samples. Both conserved end residues are part of each CDR3. The order of the fields is J gene, CDR3 length, clone size, V gene, CDR3 protein. Rows may omit the clone size; those that give it use once, few, many or a size class.

>TRBJ1-5|14|-|TRBV6-5
CASSYRYSNQPQHF
>TRBJ2-3|13|medium-sized|TRBV7-2
CASSLDNTDTQYF
>TRBJ2-5|15|-|TRBV7-6
CASSPLGTPEETQYF
>TRBJ1-5|13|-|TRBV7-6
CASSLWGDQPQHF
>TRBJ2-3|12|-|TRBV7-9
CASSLATDTQYF
>TRBJ2-7|13|-|TRBV14
CASSQARVREQYF
>TRBJ2-7|16|-|TRBV4-1
CASSQVSATSFYEQYF
>TRBJ2-1|15|-|TRBV6-4
CASSGLAGDYNEQFF
>TRBJ2-3|14|-|TRBV6-5
CASSSFRFTDTQYF
>TRBJ2-4|13|-|TRBV29-1
CSVVGTSKNIQYF
>TRBJ2-1|15|-|TRBV5-8
CASSLGTGVRIEQFF
>TRBJ2-7|14|-|TRBV20-1
CSAIRGGDSYEQYF
>TRBJ2-3|14|-|TRBV29-1
CSVEGTGTPDTQYF
>TRBJ2-1|14|-|TRBV20-1
CSAPRLAGELEQFF
>TRBJ2-7|16|-|TRBV20-1
CSAAGNRDSFSYEQYF
>TRBJ1-1|14|-|TRBV29-1
CSVSDRPEGTEAFF
>TRBJ2-1|15|-|TRBV9
CASSLGVGETIGQFF
>TRBJ2-1|17|-|TRBV28
CASRPGLAGGSYNEQFF
>TRBJ1-4|13|-|TRBV7-9
CASSLKFREKLFF
>TRBJ2-3|15|-|TRBV27
CASSFGRGPTDTQYF
>TRBJ2-1|17|-|TRBV27
CASSPILARGVVNEQFF
>TRBJ1-2|11|-|TRBV29-1
CSVERDYGYTF
>TRBJ2-3|16|-|TRBV2
CASTYGDSSSTDTQYF
>TRBJ2-7|13|-|TRBV12-3/TRBV12-4
CASSFLQGYEQYF
>TRBJ2-3|14|-|TRBV7-9
CASSLALVPQTQYF
>TRBJ2-3|16|-|TRBV6-4
CASSDSISGGADTQYF
>TRBJ2-1|12|-|TRBV20-1
CSAREEDNEQFF
>TRBJ2-7|16|-|TRBV7-6
CASSYIRGDGLDEQYF
>TRBJ2-2|15|-|TRBV4-2
CASSQVVENTGELFF
>TRBJ2-7|15|-|TRBV5-1
CASSLEGGLGDEQYF
>TRBJ2-5|16|-|TRBV12-3/TRBV12-4
CASSLMQGLRGETQYF
>TRBJ2-1|13|-|TRBV24-1
CATSDPRWNEQFF
>TRBJ2-5|14|-|TRBV29-1
CSVEDLAGQETQYF
>TRBJ2-1|16|-|TRBV29-1
CSVDKPGTSGPNEQFF
>TRBJ1-2|15|-|TRBV28
CASSSRSDVYYGYTF
>TRBJ2-2|14|-|TRBV20-1
CSARYSPNTGELFF
>TRBJ2-7|15|-|TRBV21-1
CASSKVSGQLDEQYF
>TRBJ2-7|16|-|TRBV7-6
CASSLAGRLGDYEQYF
>TRBJ2-7|13|-|TRBV28
CASSPSQVDEQYF
>TRBJ2-7|15|-|TRBV4-2
CASSQDIGGSYEQYF
>TRBJ1-3|14|-|TRBV29-1
CSLKTGYSGNTIYF
>TRBJ2-1|14|-|TRBV7-7
CASSPSSGYNEQFF
>TRBJ2-1|13|-|TRBV28
CASRWGENNEQFF
>TRBJ2-2|19|-|TRBV6-4
CASGQPVDGQGGDTGELFF
>TRBJ2-1|13|-|TRBV7-9
CASRGTAEREQFF
>TRBJ2-5|16|-|TRBV20-1
CSARDTSGGDQETQYF
>TRBJ1-2|16|-|TRBV4-1
CASSQRGQENPYGYTF